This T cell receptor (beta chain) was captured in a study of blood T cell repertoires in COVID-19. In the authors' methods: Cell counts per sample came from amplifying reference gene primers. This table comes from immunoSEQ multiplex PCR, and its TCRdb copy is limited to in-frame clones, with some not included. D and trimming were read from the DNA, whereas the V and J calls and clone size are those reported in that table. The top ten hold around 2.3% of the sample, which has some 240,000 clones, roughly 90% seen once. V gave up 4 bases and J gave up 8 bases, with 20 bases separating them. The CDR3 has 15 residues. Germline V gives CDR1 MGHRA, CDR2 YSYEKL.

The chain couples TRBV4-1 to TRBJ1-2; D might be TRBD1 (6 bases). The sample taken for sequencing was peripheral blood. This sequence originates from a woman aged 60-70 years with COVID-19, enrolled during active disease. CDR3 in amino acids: CASSPRDTSGKGYTF. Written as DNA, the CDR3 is TGCGCCAGCAGCCCCCGGGACACCAGCGGGAAGGGCTACACCTTC.